The 9 T cell receptor beta chains below all came from one sample that was sequenced in a study of T cells in Graves' hyperthyroidism and ophthalmopathy. Using RNA transcripts as the source, TCR beta CDR3 regions were amplified. TCR CDR3 underwent first-round RT-PCR with the HTBI primer set. TCRdb re-called the multiplex PCR reads through MiXCR, storing one row per CDR3 protein. The sample records about 350,000 distinct CDR3 sequences, over 11% being singletons. Sequencing was done on a sample of blood. The source of these receptors is a woman aged 30 to 39 with Graves' hyperthyroidism.

This clonotype showed up many times. J is TRBJ2-3 and V is TRBV10-1; D gene ambiguous. Trimming stripped 5 bases from V and 0 bases from J, with 6 bases between. Germline values: CDR1 WNHNN, CDR2 SYGVQD (reference sequence). This CDR3 is built from 13 residues. CDR3 in amino acids: CASSSMSTDTQYF. The CDR3 bases are TGCGCCAGCAGTAGCATGAGCACAGATACGCAGTATTTT.

Ten or more counts support this clonotype. The V call is TRBV7-8, the J call TRBJ2-7, with 11 nucleotides matching TRBD2. Per germline, CDR1 SGHVS and CDR2 FQNEAQ. This CDR3 contains 15 residues. Trimming cost V 6 bases and J 0 bases; bases outside gene matches: 4. The CDR3 loop reads CASRETSGSSYEQYF. In nucleotides, the CDR3 is TGTGCCAGCAGGGAAACTAGCGGGAGCTCCTACGAGCAGTACTTC.

This clonotype was counted between two and nine times. V usage is TRBV5-1 and J usage is TRBJ2-2, with D maybe TRBD2 (5 bases). V was clipped by 2 bases and J by 3 bases, with 14 bases between them. Germline CDR1 reads SGHRS; CDR2 reads YFSETQ. The CDR3 is made up of 16 amino acids. The CDR3 coding sequence is TGCGCCAGCAGCTTTACACGGGGTGAGGACACCGGGGAGCTGTTTTTT. Protein sequence: CASSFTRGEDTGELFF.

The chain uses TRBV4-2 and TRBJ1-5; 9 bases are a match to TRBD1. Losses at the gene ends were 0 bases for V and 6 bases for J; bases not matched to a gene: 6. The V gene's germline CDR1 is LGHNA and CDR2 YNFKEQ. The CDR3 sequence is 16 residues long. This CDR3 is CASSQEVGQGGQPQHF. The CDR3 region has the DNA TGTGCCAGCAGCCAAGAGGTGGGACAGGGCGGTCAGCCCCAGCATTTT.

This clonotype was detected ten times or more. The chain combines TRBV11-2 with TRBJ2-2; the match to TRBD2 covers 7 bases. The germline CDR1 and CDR2 sequences are SGHAT and FQNNGV. V lost 5 bases to trimming and J lost 1 base; unmatched junction nucleotides: 7. This CDR3 has 16 residues. The CDR3 is CASSPLSGWNTGELFF. CDR3 DNA: TGTGCCAGCAGCCCCCTTAGCGGGTGGAACACCGGGGAGCTGTTTTTT.

This clonotype was picked up many times. The rearrangement joins TRBV28 to TRBJ2-7; a possible D gene is TRBD2 (5 bases). The germline V and J ends were trimmed by 5 bases and 3 bases, with 17 bases remaining between them. This CDR3 region has 15 residues. CDR1 is MDHEN and CDR2 is SYDVKM in the germline V gene. CDR3 in amino acids: CASSTPEGGRYEQYF. The CDR3 DNA reads TGTGCCAGCAGTACCCCCGAGGGTGGGCGCTACGAGCAGTACTTC.

Comment on this clonotype: One junction end disagrees with the germline gene, perhaps due to a read error. This rearrangement joins TRBV7-2 to TRBJ1-4, with a weak D call TRBD1 (5 bases). Germline assignment: CDR1 SGHTA and CDR2 FQGNSA. The CDR3 extends over 15 amino acids. The CDR3 is CASSPGDSTNEKPFF. CDR3 coding DNA: TGTGCCAGCAGCCCCGGAGACAGTACTAATGAAAAACCGTTTTTT.

This clonotype was seen more than once but under ten times. A much bigger clone sits one base away, suggesting this may be a read error. The chain employs TRBV6-1 and TRBJ1-5; 8 nucleotides agree with TRBD1. This CDR3 has 18 amino acids. Germline assignment: CDR1 MNHNS and CDR2 SASEGT. The CDR3 DNA reads TGTGCCAGCGGTGAAGCGCTCCCAGGGGGCGATAGCAATCAGCCCCAGCATTTT. Translation: CASGEALPGGDSNQPQHF.

This clonotype was observed at least ten times. The rearrangement links TRBV28 to TRBJ1-2, with 9 bases identical to TRBD1. V was pared by 7 bases and J by 4 bases, with 16 bases of the junction left unmatched. From germline, CDR1 is MDHEN and CDR2 SYDVKM. This CDR3 region has 17 residues. DNA for the CDR3: TGTGCCAGCATCTGGGGGGGACAGGGTCTCCTTAGCTATGGCTACACCTTC. This sequence encodes CASIWGGQGLLSYGYTF.